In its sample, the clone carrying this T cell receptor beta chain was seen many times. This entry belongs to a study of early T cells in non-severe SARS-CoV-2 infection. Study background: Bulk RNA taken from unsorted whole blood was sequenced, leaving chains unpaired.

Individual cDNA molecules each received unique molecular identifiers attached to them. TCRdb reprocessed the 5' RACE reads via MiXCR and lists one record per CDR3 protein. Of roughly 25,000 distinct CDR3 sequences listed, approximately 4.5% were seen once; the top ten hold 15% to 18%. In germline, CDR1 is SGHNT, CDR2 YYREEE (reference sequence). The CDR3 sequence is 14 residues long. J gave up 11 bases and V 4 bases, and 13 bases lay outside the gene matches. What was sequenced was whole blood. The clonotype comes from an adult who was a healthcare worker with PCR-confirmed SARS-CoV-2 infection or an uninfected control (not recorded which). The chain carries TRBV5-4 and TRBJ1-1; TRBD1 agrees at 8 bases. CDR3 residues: CASSAEEQGVYAFF. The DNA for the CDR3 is TGTGCCAGCAGCGCGGAGGAACAGGGGGTGTATGCTTTCTTT.